This T cell receptor (beta chain) stems from a study of blood T cell repertoires in COVID-19. This clone has just one count. Method: immunoSEQ multiplex PCR; TCRdb's copy keeps in-frame clones and lacks some. The sample lists tens of thousands of clones; roughly 70% were seen once. CDR3 length: 11 residues. V was clipped by 2 bases and J by 11 bases, with 12 bases between them. In germline, CDR1 is GTSNPN, CDR2 SVGIG (reference sequence). V is TRBV30 and J is TRBJ1-1, with TRBD1 as a possible D gene (5 bases). The clonotype originates from a man between 65 and 79 years old with COVID-19, enrolled during active disease. The sequenced sample consisted of peripheral blood. The CDR3 sequence: CAWSIGSGAFF. Here the CDR3 DNA reads TGTGCCTGGAGTATTGGTTCAGGGGCTTTCTTT.